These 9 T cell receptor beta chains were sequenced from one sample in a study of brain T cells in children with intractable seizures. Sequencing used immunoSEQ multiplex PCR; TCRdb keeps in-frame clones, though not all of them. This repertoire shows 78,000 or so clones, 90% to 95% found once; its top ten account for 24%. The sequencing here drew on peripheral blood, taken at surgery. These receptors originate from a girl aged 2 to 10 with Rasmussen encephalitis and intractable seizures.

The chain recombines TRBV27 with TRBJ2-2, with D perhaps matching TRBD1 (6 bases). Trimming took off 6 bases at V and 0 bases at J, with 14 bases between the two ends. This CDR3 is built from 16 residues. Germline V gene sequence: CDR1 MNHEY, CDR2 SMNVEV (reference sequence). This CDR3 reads CASSPQGGANTGELFF. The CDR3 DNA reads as TGTGCCAGCAGCCCACAGGGTGGGGCGAACACCGGGGAGCTGTTTTTT.

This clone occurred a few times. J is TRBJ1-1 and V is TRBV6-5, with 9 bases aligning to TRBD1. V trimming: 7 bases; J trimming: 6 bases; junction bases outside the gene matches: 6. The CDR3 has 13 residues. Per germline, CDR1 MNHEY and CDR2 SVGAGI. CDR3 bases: TGTGCCAGCAAAGGGACAGGGTTGTCTGAAGCTTTCTTT. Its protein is CASKGTGLSEAFF.

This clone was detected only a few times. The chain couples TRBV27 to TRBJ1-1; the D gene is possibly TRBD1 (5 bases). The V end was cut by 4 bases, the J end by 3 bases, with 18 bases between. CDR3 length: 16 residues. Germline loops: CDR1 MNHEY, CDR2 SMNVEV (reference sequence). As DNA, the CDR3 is TGTGCCAGCAGTTCGTGGGAAAAATGGGGACACACTGAAGCTTTCTTT. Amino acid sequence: CASSSWEKWGHTEAFF.

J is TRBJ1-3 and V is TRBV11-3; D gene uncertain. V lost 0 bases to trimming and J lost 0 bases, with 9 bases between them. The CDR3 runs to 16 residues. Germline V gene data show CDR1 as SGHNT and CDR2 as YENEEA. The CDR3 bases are TGTGCCAGCAGCTTAGATGGAGGTCGCTCTGGAAACACCATATATTTT. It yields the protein CASSLDGGRSGNTIYF.

The CDR3 nucleotides read TGTGCCAGCAGCTTAACGGGGAACACTGAAGCTTTCTTT. Translated, it gives CASSLTGNTEAFF. This chain connects TRBV7-3 to TRBJ1-1; D unresolved. CDR1 is SGHTA and CDR2 is FQGTGA in the germline V gene. With 0 bases removed from V and 1 base from J, the gap between germline ends came to 3 bases. The CDR3 is 13 residues long.

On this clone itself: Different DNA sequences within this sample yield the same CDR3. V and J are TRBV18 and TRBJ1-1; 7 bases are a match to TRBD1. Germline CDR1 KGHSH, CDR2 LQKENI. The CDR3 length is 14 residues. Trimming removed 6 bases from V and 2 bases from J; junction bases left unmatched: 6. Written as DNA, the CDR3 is TGTGCCAGCTCGCCCGACAGGGTTAACACTGAAGCTTTCTTT. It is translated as CASSPDRVNTEAFF.

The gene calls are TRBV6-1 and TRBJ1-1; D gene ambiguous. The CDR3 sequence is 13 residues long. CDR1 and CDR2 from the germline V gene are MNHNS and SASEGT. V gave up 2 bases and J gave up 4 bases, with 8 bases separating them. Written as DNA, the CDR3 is TGTGCCAGCAGTGAACTCGAGGGCACTGAAGCTTTCTTT. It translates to CASSELEGTEAFF.

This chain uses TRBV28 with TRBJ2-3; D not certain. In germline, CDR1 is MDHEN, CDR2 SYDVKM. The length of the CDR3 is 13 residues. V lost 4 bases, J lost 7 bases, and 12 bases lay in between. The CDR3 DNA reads TGTGCCAGCAGTTATGCCAACATGAATACGCAGTATTTT. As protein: CASSYANMNTQYF.

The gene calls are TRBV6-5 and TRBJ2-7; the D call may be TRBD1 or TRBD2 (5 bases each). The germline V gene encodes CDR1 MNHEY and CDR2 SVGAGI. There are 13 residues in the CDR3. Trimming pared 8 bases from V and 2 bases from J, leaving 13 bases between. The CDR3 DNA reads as TGTGCCAGCGGTCGGGACCGGACCTACGAGCAGTACTTC. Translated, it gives CASGRDRTYEQYF.